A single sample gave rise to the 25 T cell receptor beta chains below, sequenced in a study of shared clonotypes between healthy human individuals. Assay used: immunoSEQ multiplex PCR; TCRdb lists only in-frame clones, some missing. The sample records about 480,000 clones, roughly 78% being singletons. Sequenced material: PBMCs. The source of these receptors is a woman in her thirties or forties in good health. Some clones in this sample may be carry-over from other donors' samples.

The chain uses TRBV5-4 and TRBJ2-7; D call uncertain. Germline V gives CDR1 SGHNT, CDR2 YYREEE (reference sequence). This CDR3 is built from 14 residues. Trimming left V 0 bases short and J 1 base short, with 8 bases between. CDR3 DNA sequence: TGTGCCAGCAGCTTGGAACGGGCGTCCTACGAGCAGTACTTC. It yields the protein CASSLERASYEQYF.

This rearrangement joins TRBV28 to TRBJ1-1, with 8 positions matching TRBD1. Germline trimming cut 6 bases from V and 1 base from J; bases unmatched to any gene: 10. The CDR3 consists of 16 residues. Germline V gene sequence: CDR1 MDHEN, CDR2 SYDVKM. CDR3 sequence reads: CASRPSLGQENTEAFF. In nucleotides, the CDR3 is TGTGCCAGCAGGCCTAGCTTGGGACAGGAGAACACTGAAGCTTTCTTT.

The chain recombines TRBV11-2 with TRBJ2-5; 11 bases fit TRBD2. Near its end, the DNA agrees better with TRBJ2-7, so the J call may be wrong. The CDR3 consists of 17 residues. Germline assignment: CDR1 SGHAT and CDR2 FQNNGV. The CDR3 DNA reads TGTGCCAGCAGCGTCAGAGGGGGGACTAGCGGATCCTACGAGCAGTACTTC. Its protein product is CASSVRGGTSGSYEQYF.

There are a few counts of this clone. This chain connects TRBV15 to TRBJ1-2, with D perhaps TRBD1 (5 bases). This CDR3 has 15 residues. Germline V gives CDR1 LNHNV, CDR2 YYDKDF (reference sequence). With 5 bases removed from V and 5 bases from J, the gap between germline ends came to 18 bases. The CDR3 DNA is TGTGCCACCAGCCCCCTAGGGGAGTTATCGTATGGCTACACCTTC. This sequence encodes CATSPLGELSYGYTF.

The CDR3 region has the DNA TGTGCCATCAGTGAGTCAAGGGAAGAGCAGTACTTC. Its protein product is CAISESREEQYF. V is TRBV10-3 and J is TRBJ2-7; D unresolved. This CDR3 comprises 12 residues. The V gene lost 0 bases and the J gene lost 7 bases, with 7 bases spanning the gap. Per the germline V gene, CDR1 is ENHRY and CDR2 is SYGVKD.

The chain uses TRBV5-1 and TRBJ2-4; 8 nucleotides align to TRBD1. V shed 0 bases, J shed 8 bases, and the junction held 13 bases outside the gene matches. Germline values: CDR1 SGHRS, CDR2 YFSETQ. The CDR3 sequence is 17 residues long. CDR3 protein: CASSLGGQGTGSDIQYF. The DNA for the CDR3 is TGCGCCAGCAGCTTGGGAGGACAGGGCACTGGTTCTGACATTCAGTACTTC.

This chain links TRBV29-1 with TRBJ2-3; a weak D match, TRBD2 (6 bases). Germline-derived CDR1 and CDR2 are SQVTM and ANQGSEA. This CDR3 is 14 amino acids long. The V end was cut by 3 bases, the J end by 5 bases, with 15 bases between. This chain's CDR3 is CSVDFSGVGDTQYF. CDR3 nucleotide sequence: TGCAGCGTTGATTTCTCGGGAGTAGGAGATACGCAGTATTTT.

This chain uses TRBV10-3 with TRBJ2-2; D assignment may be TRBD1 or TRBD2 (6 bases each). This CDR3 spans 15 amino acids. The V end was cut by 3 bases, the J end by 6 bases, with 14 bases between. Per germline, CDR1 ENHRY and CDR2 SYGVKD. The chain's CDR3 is CAISEAGEVAGELFF. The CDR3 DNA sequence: TGTGCCATCAGTGAAGCAGGGGAGGTGGCCGGGGAGCTGTTTTTT.

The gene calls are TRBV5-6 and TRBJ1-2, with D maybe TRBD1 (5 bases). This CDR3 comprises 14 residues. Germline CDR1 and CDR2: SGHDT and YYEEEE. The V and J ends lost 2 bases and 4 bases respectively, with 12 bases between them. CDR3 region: CASSFRARFYGYTF. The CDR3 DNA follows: TGTGCCAGCAGCTTCAGGGCAAGATTCTATGGCTACACCTTC.

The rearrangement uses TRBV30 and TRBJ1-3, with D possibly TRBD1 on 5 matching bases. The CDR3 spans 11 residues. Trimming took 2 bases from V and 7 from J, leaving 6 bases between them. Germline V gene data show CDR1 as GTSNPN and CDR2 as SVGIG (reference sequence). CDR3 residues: CAWSYRNTIYF. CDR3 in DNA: TGTGCCTGGAGTTACAGGAACACCATATATTTT.

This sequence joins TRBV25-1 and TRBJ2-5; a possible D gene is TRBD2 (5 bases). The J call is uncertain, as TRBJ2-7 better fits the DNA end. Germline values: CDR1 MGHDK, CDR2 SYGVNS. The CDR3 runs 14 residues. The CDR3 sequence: CASEETGGSYEQYF. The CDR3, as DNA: TGTGCCAGTGAAGAGACCGGAGGTTCCTACGAGCAGTACTTC.

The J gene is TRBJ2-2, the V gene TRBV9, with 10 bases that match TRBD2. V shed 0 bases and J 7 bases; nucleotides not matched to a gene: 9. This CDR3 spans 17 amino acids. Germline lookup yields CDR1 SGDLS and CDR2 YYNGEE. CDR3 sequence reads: CASSVGASGRRVGELFF. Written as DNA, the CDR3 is TGTGCCAGCAGCGTAGGGGCTAGCGGGAGACGGGTCGGGGAGCTGTTTTTT.

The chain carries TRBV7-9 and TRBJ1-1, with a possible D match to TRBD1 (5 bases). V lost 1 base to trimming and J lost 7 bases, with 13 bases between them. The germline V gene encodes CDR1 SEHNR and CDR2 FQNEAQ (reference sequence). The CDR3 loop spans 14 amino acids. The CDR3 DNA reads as TGTGCCAGCAGCTTAGGGGCGGACACATATGAAGCTTTCTTT. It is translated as CASSLGADTYEAFF.

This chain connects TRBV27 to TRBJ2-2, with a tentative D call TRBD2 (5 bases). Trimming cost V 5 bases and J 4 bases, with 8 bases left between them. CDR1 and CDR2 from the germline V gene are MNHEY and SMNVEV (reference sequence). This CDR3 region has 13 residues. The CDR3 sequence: CASSRTSTGELFF. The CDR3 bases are TGTGCCAGCAGTAGAACTAGCACCGGGGAGCTGTTTTTT.

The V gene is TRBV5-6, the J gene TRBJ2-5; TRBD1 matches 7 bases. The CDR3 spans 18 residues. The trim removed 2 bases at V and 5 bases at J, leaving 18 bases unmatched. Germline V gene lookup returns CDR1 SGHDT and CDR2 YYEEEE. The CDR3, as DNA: TGTGCCAGCAGCTTTTTTAAAACCCGACAGGGCGAGTGGGAGACCCAGTACTTC. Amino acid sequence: CASSFFKTRQGEWETQYF.

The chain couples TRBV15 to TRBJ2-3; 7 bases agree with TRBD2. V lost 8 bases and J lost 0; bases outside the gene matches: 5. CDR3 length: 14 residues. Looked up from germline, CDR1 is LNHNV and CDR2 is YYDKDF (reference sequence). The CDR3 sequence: CATGLGRSTDTQYF. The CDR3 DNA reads TGTGCCACCGGACTAGGGCGAAGCACAGATACGCAGTATTTT.

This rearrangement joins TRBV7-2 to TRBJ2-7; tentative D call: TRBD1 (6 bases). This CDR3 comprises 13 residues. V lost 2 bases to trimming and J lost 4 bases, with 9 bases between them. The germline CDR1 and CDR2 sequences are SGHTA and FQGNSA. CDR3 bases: TGTGCCAGCAGCTTAACAGGGCGGTACGAGCAGTACTTC. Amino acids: CASSLTGRYEQYF.

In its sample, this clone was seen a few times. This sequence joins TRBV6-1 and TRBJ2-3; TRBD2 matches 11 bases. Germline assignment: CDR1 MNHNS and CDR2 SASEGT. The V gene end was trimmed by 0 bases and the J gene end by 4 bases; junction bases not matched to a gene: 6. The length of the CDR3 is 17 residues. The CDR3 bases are TGTGCCAGCAGTGAAGCGCTTAGCGGGAGGGTGGCAGATACGCAGTATTTT. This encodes CASSEALSGRVADTQYF.

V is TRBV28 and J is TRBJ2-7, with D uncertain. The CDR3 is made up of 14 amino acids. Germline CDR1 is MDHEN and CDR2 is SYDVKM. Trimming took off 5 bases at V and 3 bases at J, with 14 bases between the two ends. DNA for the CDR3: TGTGCCAGCAGTCACCTTGCAAGGGTCTACGAGCAGTACTTC. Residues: CASSHLARVYEQYF.

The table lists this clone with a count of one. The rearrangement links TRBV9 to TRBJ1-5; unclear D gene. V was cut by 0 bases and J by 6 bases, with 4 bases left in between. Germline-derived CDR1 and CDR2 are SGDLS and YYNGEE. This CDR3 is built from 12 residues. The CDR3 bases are TGTGCCAGCAGCGTAGTTCTTCAGCCCCAGCATTTT. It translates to CASSVVLQPQHF.

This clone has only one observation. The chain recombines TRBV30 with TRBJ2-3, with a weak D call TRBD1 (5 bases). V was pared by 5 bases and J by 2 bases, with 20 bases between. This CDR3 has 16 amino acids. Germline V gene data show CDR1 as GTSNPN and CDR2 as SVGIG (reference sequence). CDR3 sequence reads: CAWLPRRGIITDTQYF. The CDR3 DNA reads TGTGCCTGGTTGCCCCGAAGGGGAATAATCACAGATACGCAGTATTTT.

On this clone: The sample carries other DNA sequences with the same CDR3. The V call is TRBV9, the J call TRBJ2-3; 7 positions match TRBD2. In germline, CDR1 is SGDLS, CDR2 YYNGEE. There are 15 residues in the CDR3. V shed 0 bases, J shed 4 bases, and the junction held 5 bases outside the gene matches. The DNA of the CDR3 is TGTGCCAGCAGCGTAGGGGGAGGGCAGGCAGATACGCAGTATTTT. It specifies CASSVGGGQADTQYF.

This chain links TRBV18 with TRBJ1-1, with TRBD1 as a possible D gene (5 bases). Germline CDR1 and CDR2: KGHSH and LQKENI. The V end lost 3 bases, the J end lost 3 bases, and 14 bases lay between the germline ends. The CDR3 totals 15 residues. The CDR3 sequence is CASSPGGPGDTEAFF. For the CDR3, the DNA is TGTGCCAGCTCACCGGGGGGTCCTGGGGACACTGAAGCTTTCTTT.

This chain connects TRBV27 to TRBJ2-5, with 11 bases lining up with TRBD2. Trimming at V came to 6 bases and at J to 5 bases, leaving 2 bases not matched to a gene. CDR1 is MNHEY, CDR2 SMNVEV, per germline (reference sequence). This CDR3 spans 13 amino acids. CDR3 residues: CASRTSGTETQYF. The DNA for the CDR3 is TGTGCCAGCAGGACTAGCGGGACTGAGACCCAGTACTTC.

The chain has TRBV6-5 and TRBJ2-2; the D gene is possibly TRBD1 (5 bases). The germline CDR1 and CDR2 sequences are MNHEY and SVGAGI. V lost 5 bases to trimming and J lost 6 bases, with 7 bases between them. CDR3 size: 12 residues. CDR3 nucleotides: TGTGCCAGCAGTATAGGGGCCGGGGAGCTGTTTTTT. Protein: CASSIGAGELFF.